This T cell receptor beta chain was captured in a study of T-cell memory formation after mild COVID-19. Looked up from germline, CDR1 is KGHSH and CDR2 is LQKENI. The CDR3 consists of 14 residues. Trimming took 2 bases from V and 8 from J, leaving 13 bases between them. Study results and limitations: The authors left the SARS-CoV-2 specificity of second-wave clones peaking on day 37 unconfirmed.

Of note for this clonotype: Its antigen is unknown.

Constant-segment-primed 5'RACE gave TCR alpha and TCR beta cDNA libraries with sample barcodes and UMIs. TCRdb re-analysed the 5' RACE reads in MiXCR, keeping a single row per CDR3 protein. Among 220,000 or so distinct CDR3 sequences listed, over 9% were seen once. The TCR originated in a young man who had mild COVID-19 (a few samples of this study predate the infection). Cell type and time point are not known. This rearrangement joins TRBV18 to TRBJ2-1; D not certain. The source material was PBMCs or a T cell subset sorted from them (not recorded which). The CDR3 spells CASSPGVRLDEQFF. Written as DNA, the CDR3 is TGTGCCAGCTCACCAGGGGTTCGGTTGGATGAGCAGTTCTTC.